This T cell receptor (beta chain) was recovered during a study of graft-versus-host responses after intestinal transplantation. Across the whole study: Multivisceral, liver-intestinal, or isolated intestinal transplants were performed in recipients. Anti-thymocyte globulin induction was given to all recipients, followed by tacrolimus and steroids for 3 to 4 years. Study-wide results and caveats: Association was observed between peak circulating GvH clone levels and early post-transplant HvG declines. Some GvH clones appeared in ileal mucosa or blood before recipient bone marrow.

As regards this clone: Its specificity is not known.

Using immunoSEQ multiplex PCR, the repertoire was profiled, and TCRdb retains in-frame clones only, with some absent. Counted here are about 40,000 clones, about 89% occurring once; the ten biggest clones make up approximately 2.3%. Germline CDR1 and CDR2: ENHRY and SYGVKD. The CDR3 consists of 17 residues. Trimming took 5 bases from V and 0 from J, leaving 19 bases between them. Source: PBMCs, taken almost 320 days after intestinal transplant. The chain links TRBV10-3 to TRBJ1-2, with D tentatively TRBD1 (6 bases). The sequence was obtained from a human patient who received an intestinal transplant, so some T cells may come from the graft donor. In nucleotides, the CDR3 is TGTGCCATCAGTTTGGGGGCCCCTTTTTGGACTAACTATGGCTACACCTTC. It translates to CAISLGAPFWTNYGYTF.